These 4 T cell receptor beta chains were all obtained from the same sample, sequenced in a study of T-cell memory formation after mild COVID-19. MiXCR, applied by TCRdb to the 5' RACE reads, yields one record per CDR3 protein. The sample yields about 340,000 distinct CDR3 sequences, 13% seen once. Sample: PBMCs or a T cell subset sorted from them (not recorded which). These receptors came from a man aged 18 to 35 who had mild COVID-19 (a few samples of this study predate the infection). Cell type and time point are not known.

The CDR3 DNA is TGTGCCAGCACTGGGTCGGCAAATGAGCAGTTCTTC. It yields the protein CASTGSANEQFF. The chain recombines TRBV6-2 or TRBV6-3 with TRBJ2-1; D call uncertain. This CDR3 comprises 12 residues. CDR1 and CDR2 from the germline V gene are MNHEY and SVGEGT. V was trimmed by 7 bases and J by 7 bases, leaving 11 bases between them.

The chain employs TRBV6-2 or TRBV6-3 and TRBJ1-1; D is unclear. The V end was cut by 3 bases, the J end by 1 base, with 6 bases between. The germline gives CDR1 MNHEY, CDR2 SVGEGT. The CDR3 runs to 13 residues. The CDR3 region is CASSYFPNTEAFF. In DNA, the CDR3 is TGTGCCAGCAGTTATTTCCCGAACACTGAAGCTTTCTTT.

CDR3 sequence: CAISESTNQETQYF. Written as DNA, the CDR3 is TGTGCCATCAGTGAGTCGACGAACCAAGAGACCCAGTACTTC. The rearrangement joins TRBV10-3 to TRBJ2-5; D not resolved. Germline V CDR1 and CDR2: ENHRY, SYGVKD. The CDR3 loop spans 14 amino acids. V lost 0 bases, J lost 0 bases, and 5 bases lay in between.

The genes are TRBV4-1 and TRBJ1-1, with 8 positions matching TRBD1. Germline CDR1 is MGHRA and CDR2 is YSYEKL. The CDR3 is made up of 17 amino acids. V gave up 5 bases and J gave up 1 base; unmatched junction bases: 12. CDR3 nucleotide sequence: TGCGCCAGCAGCTGGTTCGCAGGGGGCCAGGGGAACACTGAAGCTTTCTTT. Protein product: CASSWFAGGQGNTEAFF.